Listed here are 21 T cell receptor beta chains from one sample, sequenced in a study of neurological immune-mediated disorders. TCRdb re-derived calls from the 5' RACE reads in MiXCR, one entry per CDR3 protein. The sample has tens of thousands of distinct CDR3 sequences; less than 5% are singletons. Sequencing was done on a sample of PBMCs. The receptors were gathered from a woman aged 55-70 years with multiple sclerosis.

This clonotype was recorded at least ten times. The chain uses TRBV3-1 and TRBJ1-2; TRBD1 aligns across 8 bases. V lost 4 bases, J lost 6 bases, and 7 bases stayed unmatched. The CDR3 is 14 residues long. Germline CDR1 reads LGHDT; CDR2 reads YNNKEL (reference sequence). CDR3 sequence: CASSPRDRGDGYTF. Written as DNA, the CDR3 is TGTGCCAGCAGCCCCCGCGACAGGGGTGATGGCTACACCTTC.

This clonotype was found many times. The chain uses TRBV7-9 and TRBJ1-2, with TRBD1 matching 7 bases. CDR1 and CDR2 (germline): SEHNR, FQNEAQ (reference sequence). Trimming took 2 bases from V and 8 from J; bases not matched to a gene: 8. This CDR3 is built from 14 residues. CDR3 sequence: CASSLIRGSVGYTF. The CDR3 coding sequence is TGTGCCAGCAGCTTAATCAGGGGGTCGGTCGGCTACACCTTC.

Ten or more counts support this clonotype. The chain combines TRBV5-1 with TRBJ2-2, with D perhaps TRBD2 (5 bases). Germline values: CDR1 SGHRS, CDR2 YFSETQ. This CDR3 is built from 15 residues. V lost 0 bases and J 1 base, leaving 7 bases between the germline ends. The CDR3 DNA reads TGCGCCAGCAGCTTGGCGGGGAAGAACACCGGGGAGCTGTTTTTT. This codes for CASSLAGKNTGELFF.

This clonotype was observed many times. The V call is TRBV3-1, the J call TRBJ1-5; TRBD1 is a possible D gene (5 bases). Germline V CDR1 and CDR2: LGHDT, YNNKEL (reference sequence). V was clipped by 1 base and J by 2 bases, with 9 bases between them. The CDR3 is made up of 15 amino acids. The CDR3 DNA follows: TGTGCCAGCAGCCAAGGACAGCTTGGCAATCAGCCCCAGCATTTT. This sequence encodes CASSQGQLGNQPQHF.

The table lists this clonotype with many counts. The CDR3 protein is CAISDGGRETQYF. CDR3 sequence (DNA): TGTGCCATCAGTGACGGCGGGAGGGAGACCCAGTACTTC. The chain uses TRBV10-3 and TRBJ2-5, with 8 bases matching TRBD2. The CDR3 totals 13 residues. Germline V gene lookup returns CDR1 ENHRY and CDR2 SYGVKD. J was trimmed by 5 bases and V by 3 bases; bases with no gene match: 2.

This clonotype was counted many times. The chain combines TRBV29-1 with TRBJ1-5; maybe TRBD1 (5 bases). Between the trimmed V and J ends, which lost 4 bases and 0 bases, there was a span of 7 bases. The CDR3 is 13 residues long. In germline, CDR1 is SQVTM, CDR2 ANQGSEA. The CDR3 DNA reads TGCAGCGTTGCCAGGGATAGCAATCAGCCCCAGCATTTT. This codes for CSVARDSNQPQHF.

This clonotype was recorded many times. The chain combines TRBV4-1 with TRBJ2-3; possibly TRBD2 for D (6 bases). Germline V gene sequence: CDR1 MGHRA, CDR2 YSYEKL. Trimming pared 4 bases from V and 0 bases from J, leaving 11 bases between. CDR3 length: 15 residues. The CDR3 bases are TGCGCCAGCAGCCGCCAGGGAGGTAGCACAGATACGCAGTATTTT. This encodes CASSRQGGSTDTQYF.

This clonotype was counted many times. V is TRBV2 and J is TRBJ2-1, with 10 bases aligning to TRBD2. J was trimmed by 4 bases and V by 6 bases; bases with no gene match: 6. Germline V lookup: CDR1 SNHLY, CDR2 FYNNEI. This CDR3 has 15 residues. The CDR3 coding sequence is TGTGCCAGCAGATTTGGACTAGCGGATTACAATGAGCAGTTCTTC. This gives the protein CASRFGLADYNEQFF.

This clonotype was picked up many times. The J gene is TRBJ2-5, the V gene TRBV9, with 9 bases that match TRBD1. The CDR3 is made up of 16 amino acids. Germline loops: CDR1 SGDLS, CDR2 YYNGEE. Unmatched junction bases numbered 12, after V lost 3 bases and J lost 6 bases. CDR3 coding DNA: TGTGCCAGCAGCGGTACCGGGACAGGGATTGGAAAGACCCAGTACTTC. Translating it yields CASSGTGTGIGKTQYF.

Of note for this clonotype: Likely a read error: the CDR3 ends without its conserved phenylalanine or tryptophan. CDR3 bases: TGTGCCAGCAGCTTAACAGAGGAAGGCTACACCCTC. As protein: CASSLTEEGYTL. The V gene is TRBV7-9, the J gene TRBJ1-2; no definite D call. The germline V gene encodes CDR1 SEHNR and CDR2 FQNEAQ (reference sequence). This CDR3 is built from 12 residues. Between the trimmed V and J ends, which lost 2 bases and 8 bases, there was a span of 9 bases.

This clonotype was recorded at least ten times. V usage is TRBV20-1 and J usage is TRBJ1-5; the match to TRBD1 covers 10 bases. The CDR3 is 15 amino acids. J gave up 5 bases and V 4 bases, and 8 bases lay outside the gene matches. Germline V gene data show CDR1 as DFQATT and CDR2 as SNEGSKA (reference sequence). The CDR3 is CSAKDDRGRHQPQHF. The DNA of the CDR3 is TGCAGTGCTAAAGATGACAGGGGGCGGCATCAGCCCCAGCATTTT.

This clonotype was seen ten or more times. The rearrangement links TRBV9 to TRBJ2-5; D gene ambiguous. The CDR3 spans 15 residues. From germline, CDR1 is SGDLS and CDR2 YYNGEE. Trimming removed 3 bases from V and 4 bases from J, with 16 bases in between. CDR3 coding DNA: TGTGCCAGCAGCGCCTCCCTGCAAACTGGAGAGACCCAGTACTTC. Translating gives CASSASLQTGETQYF.

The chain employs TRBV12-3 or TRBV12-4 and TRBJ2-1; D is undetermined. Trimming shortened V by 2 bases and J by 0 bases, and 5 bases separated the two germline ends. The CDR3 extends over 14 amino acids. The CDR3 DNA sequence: TGTGCCAGCAGTTTAAAGAGCTCCTACAATGAGCAGTTCTTC. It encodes CASSLKSSYNEQFF.

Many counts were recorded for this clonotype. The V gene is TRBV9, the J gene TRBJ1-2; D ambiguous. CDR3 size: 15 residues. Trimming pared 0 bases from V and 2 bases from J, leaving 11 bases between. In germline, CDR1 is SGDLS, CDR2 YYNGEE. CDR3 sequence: CASSVDAGGNYGYTF. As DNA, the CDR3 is TGTGCCAGCAGCGTAGACGCAGGTGGAAACTATGGCTACACCTTC.

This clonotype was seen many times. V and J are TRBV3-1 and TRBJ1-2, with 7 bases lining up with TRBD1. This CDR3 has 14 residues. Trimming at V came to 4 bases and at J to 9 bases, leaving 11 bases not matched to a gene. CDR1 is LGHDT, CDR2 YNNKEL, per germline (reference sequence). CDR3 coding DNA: TGTGCCAGCAGCCTCCAGGGGGATAAAATGAGCTACACCTTC. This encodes CASSLQGDKMSYTF.

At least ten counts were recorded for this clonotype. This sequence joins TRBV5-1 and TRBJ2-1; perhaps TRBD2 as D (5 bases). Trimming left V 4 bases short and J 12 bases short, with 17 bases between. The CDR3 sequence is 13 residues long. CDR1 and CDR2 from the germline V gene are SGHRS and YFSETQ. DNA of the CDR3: TGCGCCAGCAGCCCGGAAGCGGTCTTAGGGCAGTTCTTC. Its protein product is CASSPEAVLGQFF.

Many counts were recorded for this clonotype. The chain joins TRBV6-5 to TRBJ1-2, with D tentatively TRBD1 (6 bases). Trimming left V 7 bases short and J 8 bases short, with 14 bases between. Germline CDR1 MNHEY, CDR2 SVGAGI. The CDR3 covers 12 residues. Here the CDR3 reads CASTDSLYGYTF. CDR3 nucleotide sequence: TGTGCCAGCACGGACAGCCTTTACGGCTACACCTTC.

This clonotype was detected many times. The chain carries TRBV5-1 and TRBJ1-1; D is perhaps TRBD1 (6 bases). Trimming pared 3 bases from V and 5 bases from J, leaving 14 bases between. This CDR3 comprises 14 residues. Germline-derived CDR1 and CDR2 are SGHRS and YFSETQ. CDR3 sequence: CASSSTGRGTEAFF. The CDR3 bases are TGCGCCAGCAGCTCGACTGGGAGGGGGACTGAAGCTTTCTTT.

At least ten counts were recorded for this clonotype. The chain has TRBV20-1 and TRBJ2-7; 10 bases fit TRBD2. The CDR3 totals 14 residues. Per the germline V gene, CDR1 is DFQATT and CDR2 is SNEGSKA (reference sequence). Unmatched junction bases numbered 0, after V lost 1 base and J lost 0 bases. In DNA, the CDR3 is TGCAGTGCTAGAGGGACTAGCGGCTCCTACGAGCAGTACTTC. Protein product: CSARGTSGSYEQYF.

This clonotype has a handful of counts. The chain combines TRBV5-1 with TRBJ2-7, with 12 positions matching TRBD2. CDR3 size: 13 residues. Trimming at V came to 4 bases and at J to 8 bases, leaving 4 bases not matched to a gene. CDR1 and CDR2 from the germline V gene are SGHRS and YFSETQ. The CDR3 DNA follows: TGCGCCAGCAGCCCTAGCGGGGGGGCCCAGCAGTACTTC. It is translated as CASSPSGGAQQYF. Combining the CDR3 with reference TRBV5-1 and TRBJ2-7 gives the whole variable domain KAGVTQTPRYLIKTRGQQVTLSCSPISGHRSVSWYQQTPGQGLQFLFEYFSETQRNKGNFPGRFSGRQFSNSRSEMNVSTLELGDSALYLCASSPSGGAQQYFGPGTRLTVT.

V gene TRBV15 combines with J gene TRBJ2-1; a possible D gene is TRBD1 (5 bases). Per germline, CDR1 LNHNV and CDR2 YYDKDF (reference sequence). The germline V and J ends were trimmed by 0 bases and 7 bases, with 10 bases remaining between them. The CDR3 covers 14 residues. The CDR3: CATSRDRASNEQFF. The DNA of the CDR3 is TGTGCCACCAGCAGAGACAGGGCCTCAAATGAGCAGTTCTTC.